The entry below gives a single T cell receptor (beta chain) sequence along with its context. How the authors handled the data: Amplified reference gene primers provided the basis for estimating nucleated cell counts. TCRdb keeps only in-frame clones here, not all; method: immunoSEQ multiplex PCR. That table gives V, J and clone size, and the DNA gave D and trimming. This table has 250,000 to 300,000 clones, 88% appearing once. The data were taken from a study of blood T cell repertoires in COVID-19. Study summary: There were acute and convalescent COVID-19 samples, and they came from the United States, Italy and Spain. PBMCs, B-cell-depleted T cells, or T cells were the source of the cDNA or gDNA that made up the material.

The TCR comes from a woman aged 25 to 39 who had recovered from COVID-19. Sequenced sample: peripheral blood.

Written as DNA, the CDR3 is TGTGCCAGCAGCCTCGCGAGGGGGCGGTGGACAGATACGCAGTATTTT. Translation gives CASSLARGRWTDTQYF. The chain carries TRBV3-1 (or the pseudogene TRBV3-2) and TRBJ2-3; 7 nucleotides match TRBD1. The CDR3 is made up of 16 amino acids. With V trimmed by 4 bases and J by 3 bases, 10 bases remained unmatched. Germline V gene lookup returns CDR1 LGHDT and CDR2 YNNKEL (reference sequence).